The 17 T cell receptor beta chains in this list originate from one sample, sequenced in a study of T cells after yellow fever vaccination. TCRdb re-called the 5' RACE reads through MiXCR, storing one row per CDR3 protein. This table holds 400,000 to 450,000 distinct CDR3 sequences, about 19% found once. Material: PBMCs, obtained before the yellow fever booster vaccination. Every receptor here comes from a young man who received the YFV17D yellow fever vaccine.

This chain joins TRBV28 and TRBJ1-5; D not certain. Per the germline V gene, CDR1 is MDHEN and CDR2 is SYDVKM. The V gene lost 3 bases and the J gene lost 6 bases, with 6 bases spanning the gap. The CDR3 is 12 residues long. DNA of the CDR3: TGTGCCAGCAGTTTCTGGTCTCAGCCCCAGCATTTT. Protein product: CASSFWSQPQHF.

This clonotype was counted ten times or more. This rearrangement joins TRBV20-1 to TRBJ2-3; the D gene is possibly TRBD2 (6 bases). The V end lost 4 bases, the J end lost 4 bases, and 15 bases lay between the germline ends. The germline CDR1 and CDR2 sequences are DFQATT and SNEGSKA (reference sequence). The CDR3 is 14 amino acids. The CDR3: CSAMGPREADTQYF. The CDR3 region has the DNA TGCAGTGCTATGGGACCGAGGGAGGCAGATACGCAGTATTTT.

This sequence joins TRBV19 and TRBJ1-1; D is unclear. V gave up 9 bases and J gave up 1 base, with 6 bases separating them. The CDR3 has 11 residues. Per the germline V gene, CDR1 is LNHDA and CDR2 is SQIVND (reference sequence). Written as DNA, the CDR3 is TGTGCCAGGGGGAAGAACACTGAAGCTTTCTTT. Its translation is CARGKNTEAFF.

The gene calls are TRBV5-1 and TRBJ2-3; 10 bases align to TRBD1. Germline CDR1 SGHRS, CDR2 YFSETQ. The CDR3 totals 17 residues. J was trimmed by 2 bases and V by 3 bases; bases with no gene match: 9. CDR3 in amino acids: CASSYDRQGAFTDTQYF. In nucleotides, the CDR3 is TGCGCCAGCAGCTACGACCGACAGGGGGCTTTCACAGATACGCAGTATTTT.

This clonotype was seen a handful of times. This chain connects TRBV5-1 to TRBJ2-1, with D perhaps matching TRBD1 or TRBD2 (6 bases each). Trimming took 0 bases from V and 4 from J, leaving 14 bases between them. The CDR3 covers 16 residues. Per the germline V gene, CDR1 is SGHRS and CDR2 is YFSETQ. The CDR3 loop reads CASSLAAGGPYNEQFF. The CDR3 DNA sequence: TGCGCCAGCAGCTTGGCGGCCGGGGGCCCTTACAATGAGCAGTTCTTC.

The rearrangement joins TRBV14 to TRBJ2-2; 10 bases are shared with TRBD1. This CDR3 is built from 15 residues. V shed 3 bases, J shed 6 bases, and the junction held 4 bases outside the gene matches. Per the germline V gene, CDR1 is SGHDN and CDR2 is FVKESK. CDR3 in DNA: TGTGCCAGCAGCCAGCTGACAGGGGGCCCCGGGGAGCTGTTTTTT. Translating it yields CASSQLTGGPGELFF.

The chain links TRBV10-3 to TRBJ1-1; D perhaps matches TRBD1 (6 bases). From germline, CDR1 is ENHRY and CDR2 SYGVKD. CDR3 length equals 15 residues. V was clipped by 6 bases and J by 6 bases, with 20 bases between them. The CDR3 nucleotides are TGTGCCATCAGGAACTTGGACAGTGGTGTACCTGAAGCTTTCTTT. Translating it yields CAIRNLDSGVPEAFF.

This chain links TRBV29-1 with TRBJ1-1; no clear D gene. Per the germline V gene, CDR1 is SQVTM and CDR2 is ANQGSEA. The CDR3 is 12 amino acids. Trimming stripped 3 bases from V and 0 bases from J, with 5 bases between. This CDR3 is CSVEVMNTEAFF. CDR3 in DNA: TGCAGCGTTGAGGTCATGAACACTGAAGCTTTCTTT. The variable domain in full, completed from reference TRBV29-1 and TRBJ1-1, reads SAVISQKPSRDICQRGTSLTIQCQVDSQVTMMFWYRQQPGQSLTLIATANQGSEATYESGFVIDKFPISRPNLTFSTLTVSNMSPEDSSIYLCSVEVMNTEAFFGQGTRLTVV.

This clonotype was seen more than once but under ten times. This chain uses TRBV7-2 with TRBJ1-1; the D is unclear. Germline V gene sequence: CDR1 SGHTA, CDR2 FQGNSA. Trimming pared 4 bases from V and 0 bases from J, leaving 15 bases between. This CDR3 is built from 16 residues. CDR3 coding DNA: TGTGCCAGCAGCTGGAATTCAGTATCGATGAACACTGAAGCTTTCTTT. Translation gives CASSWNSVSMNTEAFF.

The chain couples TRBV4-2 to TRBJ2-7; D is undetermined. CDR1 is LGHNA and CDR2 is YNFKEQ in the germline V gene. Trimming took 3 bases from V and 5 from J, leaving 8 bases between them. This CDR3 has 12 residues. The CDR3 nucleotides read TGTGCCAGCAGCCAGGGCCGGGACGAGCAGTACTTC. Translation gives CASSQGRDEQYF.

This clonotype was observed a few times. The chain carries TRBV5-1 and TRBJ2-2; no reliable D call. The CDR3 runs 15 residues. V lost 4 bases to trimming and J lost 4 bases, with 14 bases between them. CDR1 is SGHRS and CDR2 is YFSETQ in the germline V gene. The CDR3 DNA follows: TGCGCCAGCAGCGTTGGAGACGGTACCACCGGGGAGCTGTTTTTT. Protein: CASSVGDGTTGELFF.

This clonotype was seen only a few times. CDR3 bases: TGCAGCGCAAGGCACAGCCAGTTCGACGGTTTCTTT. This codes for CSARHSQFDGFF. This chain joins TRBV29-1 and TRBJ1-1; D is ambiguous. This CDR3 comprises 12 residues. Germline-derived CDR1 and CDR2 are SQVTM and ANQGSEA. The V end was cut by 7 bases, the J end by 13 bases, with 22 bases between.

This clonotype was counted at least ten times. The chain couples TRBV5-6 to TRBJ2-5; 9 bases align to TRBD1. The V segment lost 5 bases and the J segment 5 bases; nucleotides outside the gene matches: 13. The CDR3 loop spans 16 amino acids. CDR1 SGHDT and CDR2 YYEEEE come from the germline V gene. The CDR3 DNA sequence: TGTGCCAGCAGGCGGCGACTACAGGGGGCGGGTGAGACCCAGTACTTC. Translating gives CASRRRLQGAGETQYF. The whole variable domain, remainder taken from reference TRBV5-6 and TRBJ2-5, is DAGVTQSPTHLIKTRGQQVTLRCSPKSGHDTVSWYQQALGQGPQFIFQYYEEEERQRGNFPDRFSGHQFPNYSSELNVNALLLGDSALYLCASRRRLQGAGETQYFGPGTRLLVL.

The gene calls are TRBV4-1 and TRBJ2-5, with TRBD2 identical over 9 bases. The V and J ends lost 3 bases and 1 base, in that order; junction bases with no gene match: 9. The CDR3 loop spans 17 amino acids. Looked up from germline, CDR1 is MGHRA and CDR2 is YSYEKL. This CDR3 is CASSQYELAGPQETQYF. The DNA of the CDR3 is TGCGCCAGCAGCCAGTACGAGCTAGCGGGGCCCCAAGAGACCCAGTACTTC.

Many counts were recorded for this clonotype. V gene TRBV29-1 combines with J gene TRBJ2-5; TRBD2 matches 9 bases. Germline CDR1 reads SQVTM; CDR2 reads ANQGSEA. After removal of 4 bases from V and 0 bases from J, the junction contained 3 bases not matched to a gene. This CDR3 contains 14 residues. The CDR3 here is CSVASGGYQETQYF. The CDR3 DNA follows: TGCAGCGTTGCGAGCGGGGGGTACCAAGAGACCCAGTACTTC.

Here the CDR3 DNA reads TGTGCCAGTAGTATAGTGTGGACGACCGGTGGCTACACCTTC. Encoded protein: CASSIVWTTGGYTF. V usage is TRBV19 and J usage is TRBJ1-2; D ambiguous. This CDR3 is built from 14 residues. CDR1 and CDR2 from the germline V gene are LNHDA and SQIVND (reference sequence). Trimming stripped 1 base from V and 7 bases from J, with 13 bases between.

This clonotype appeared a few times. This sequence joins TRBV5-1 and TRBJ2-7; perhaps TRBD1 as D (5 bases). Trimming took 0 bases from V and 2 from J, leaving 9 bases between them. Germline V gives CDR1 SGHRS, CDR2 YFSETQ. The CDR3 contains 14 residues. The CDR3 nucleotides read TGCGCCAGCAGCTTGGACGGACAAACCTACGAGCAGTACGTC. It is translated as CASSLDGQTYEQYV.